Presented here are 10 T cell receptor beta chains from one specimen sequenced in a study of T cell responses to AZD1222 COVID-19 vaccine (dated by TCRdb to about 2021). This specimen's time point label, per the study, means: baseline before first vaccination. This sample's treatment or condition label indicates: meningococcal conjugate vaccine given as trial control. The library was obtained by the immunoSEQ multiplex PCR assay. The source is immuneACCESS, and TCRdb retained only in-frame sequences with V and J called. Part of the clones is not carried over; for the studies checked, unresolved V genes explain less than half of this, and the remainder is unexplained. For this sample the table gives about 78,000 clones, of which roughly 87% were detected only once. Roughly 5% of the sample lies in the top ten. Sequences were derived from peripheral blood, sampled on day 0 of MenACWY control vaccination. These receptors were taken from an adult in good health.

This rearrangement joins TRBV7-9 to TRBJ1-2, with a possible D match to TRBD1 (5 bases). CDR1 and CDR2 (germline): SEHNR, FQNEAQ (reference sequence). Between the trimmed V and J ends, which lost 6 bases and 7 bases, there was a span of 21 bases. The CDR3 is 15 amino acids. The CDR3 region has the DNA TGTGCCAGCAGACCGCGGGCGGGGCAGGGATTTGGCTACACCTTC. Its protein product is CASRPRAGQGFGYTF.

The V and J genes are TRBV2 and TRBJ1-5; TRBD1 matches at 7 bases. CDR1 and CDR2 (germline): SNHLY, FYNNEI. Trimming cost V 2 bases and J 11 bases; bases outside gene matches: 6. This CDR3 region has 13 residues. CDR3 coding DNA: TGTGCCAGCAGTGAACTTCAGGGGGGAACCCAGCATTTT. Translated: CASSELQGGTQHF.

This clone was seen a few times. The chain couples TRBV5-5 to TRBJ2-7; D possibly matches TRBD1 or TRBD2 (5 bases each). Germline-derived CDR1 and CDR2 are SGHKS and YYEKEE (reference sequence). The CDR3 contains 15 residues. Trimming took 0 bases from V and 2 from J, leaving 12 bases between them. The CDR3 DNA is TGTGCCAGCAGCTTGGCCGGGACGCTTACCTACGAGCAGTACTTC. It specifies CASSLAGTLTYEQYF.

This clone was counted once. J is TRBJ1-2 and V is TRBV4-2, with D possibly TRBD1 on 5 matching bases. V lost 3 bases to trimming and J lost 0 bases, with 14 bases between them. Germline CDR1 reads LGHNA; CDR2 reads YNFKEQ. The CDR3 runs 16 residues. Here the CDR3 DNA reads TGTGCCAGCAGCCAGATCGGGGGGTTTACTAACTATGGCTACACCTTC. Translating it yields CASSQIGGFTNYGYTF.

This chain connects TRBV5-1 to TRBJ2-1; TRBD2 matches 11 bases. From germline, CDR1 is SGHRS and CDR2 YFSETQ. CDR3 size: 17 residues. Trimming cost V 4 bases and J 9 bases; bases outside gene matches: 15. CDR3 DNA sequence: TGCGCCAGCAGCCCCCCCCTCCTAGCGGGGGGTCTCGGTGAGCAGTTCTTC. Translated: CASSPPLLAGGLGEQFF.

This clone was recorded once. The chain couples TRBV5-6 to TRBJ2-7; D not certain. The CDR3 runs to 15 residues. Germline V gene lookup returns CDR1 SGHDT and CDR2 YYEEEE. Trimming removed 0 bases at V and 0 bases at J, with 10 bases between. This chain's CDR3 is CASSLDPQSSYEQYF. The DNA for the CDR3 is TGTGCCAGCAGCTTGGATCCACAGAGCTCCTACGAGCAGTACTTC.

The chain links TRBV10-3 to TRBJ2-1; TRBD1 is a possible D gene (5 bases). There are 12 residues in the CDR3. Germline lookup yields CDR1 ENHRY and CDR2 SYGVKD. Trimming stripped 10 bases from V and 4 bases from J, with 11 bases between. DNA for the CDR3: TGTGCCACCATGACAGCTTACAATGAGCAGTTCTTC. This codes for CATMTAYNEQFF.

The chain recombines TRBV6-5 with TRBJ1-2, with a weak D call TRBD1 (5 bases). The CDR3 loop spans 13 amino acids. Trimming shortened V by 4 bases and J by 7 bases, and 13 bases separated the two germline ends. Germline V gene lookup returns CDR1 MNHEY and CDR2 SVGAGI. Here the CDR3 DNA reads TGTGCCAGCAGTTGGGGGGGGGAGGTTGGCTACACCTTC. It translates to CASSWGGEVGYTF.

The chain employs TRBV4-1 and TRBJ1-2; no reliable D call. The CDR3 is 13 amino acids. CDR1 is MGHRA, CDR2 YSYEKL, per germline. Deletions cut 1 base from V and 5 bases from J, with 8 bases between. CDR3 sequence: CASSQAGGYGYTF. In DNA, the CDR3 is TGCGCCAGCAGCCAAGCCGGCGGGTATGGCTACACCTTC.

The chain has TRBV2 and TRBJ1-2, with D possibly TRBD1 on 6 matching bases. Germline CDR1 SNHLY, CDR2 FYNNEI. Trimming stripped 1 base from V and 2 bases from J, with 11 bases between. The CDR3 loop spans 15 amino acids. CDR3 sequence: CASSEGGQGNYGYTF. The CDR3 nucleotides are TGTGCCAGCAGTGAAGGGGGACAAGGAAACTATGGCTACACCTTC.